This T cell receptor (beta chain) was recovered during a study of blood T cell repertoires in COVID-19. CDR1 is SGHTA, CDR2 FQGTGA, per germline. V shed 4 bases and J 5 bases; nucleotides not matched to a gene: 13. The CDR3 extends over 16 amino acids. Recruitment covered about 25 US areas and drew participants whose ages spanned about 18 to 90 years. Self-reported history from a screening survey and questionnaire set each donor's cohort. Cohort 3 recovered donors had two negative PCRs, clearance, or symptom resolution. Original methodology: Reference gene primer amplification yielded estimated nucleated cell counts. Here immunoSEQ multiplex PCR was the method, and the copy in TCRdb shows in-frame clones only, minus some. V and J calls and clone size are copied from that table; D and trimming were computed from the DNA. The data contain 150,000 to 200,000 clones, around 80% of them singletons.

The gene calls are TRBV7-3 and TRBJ1-2; 7 nucleotides match TRBD1. This receptor was taken from a woman in her 50s who had recovered from COVID-19. The specimen sequenced was PBMCs or T cells enriched from blood (not recorded which). This CDR3 reads CASSSGPPGGGYGYTF. CDR3 nucleotide sequence: TGTGCCAGCAGCTCTGGCCCCCCAGGGGGAGGATATGGCTACACCTTC.